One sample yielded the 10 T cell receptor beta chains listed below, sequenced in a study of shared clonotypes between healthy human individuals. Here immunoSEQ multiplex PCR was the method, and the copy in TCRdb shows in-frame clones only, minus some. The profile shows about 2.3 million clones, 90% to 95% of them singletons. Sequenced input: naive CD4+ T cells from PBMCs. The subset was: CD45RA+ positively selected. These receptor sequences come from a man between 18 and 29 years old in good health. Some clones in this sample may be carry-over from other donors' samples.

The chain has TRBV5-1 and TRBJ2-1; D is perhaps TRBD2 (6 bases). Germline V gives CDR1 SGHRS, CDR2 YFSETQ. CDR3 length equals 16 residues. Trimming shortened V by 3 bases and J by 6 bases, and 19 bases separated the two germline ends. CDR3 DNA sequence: TGCGCCAGCAGCTGGCCCGGGGCAGTGGGGGGCAATGAGCAGTTCTTC. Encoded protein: CASSWPGAVGGNEQFF.

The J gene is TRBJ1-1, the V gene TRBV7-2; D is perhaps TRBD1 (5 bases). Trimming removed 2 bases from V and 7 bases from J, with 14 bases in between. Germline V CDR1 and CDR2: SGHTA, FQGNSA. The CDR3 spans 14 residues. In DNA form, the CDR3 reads TGTGCCAGCAGCTTACAGGCAGGGTTAGGTGAAGCTTTCTTT. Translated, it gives CASSLQAGLGEAFF.

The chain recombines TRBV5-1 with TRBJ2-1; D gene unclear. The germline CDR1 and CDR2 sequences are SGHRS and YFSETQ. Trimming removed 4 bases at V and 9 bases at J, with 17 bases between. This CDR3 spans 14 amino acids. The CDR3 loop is CASSPATVFSEQFF. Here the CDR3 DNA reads TGCGCCAGCAGCCCGGCAACTGTTTTCTCTGAGCAGTTCTTC.

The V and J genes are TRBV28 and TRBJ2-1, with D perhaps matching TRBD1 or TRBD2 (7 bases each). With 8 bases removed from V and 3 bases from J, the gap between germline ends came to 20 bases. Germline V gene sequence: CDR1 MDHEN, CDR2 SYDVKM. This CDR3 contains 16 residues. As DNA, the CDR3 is TGTGCCAGCCTCTCAAGCGGGGACAGACACTACAATGAGCAGTTCTTC. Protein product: CASLSSGDRHYNEQFF.

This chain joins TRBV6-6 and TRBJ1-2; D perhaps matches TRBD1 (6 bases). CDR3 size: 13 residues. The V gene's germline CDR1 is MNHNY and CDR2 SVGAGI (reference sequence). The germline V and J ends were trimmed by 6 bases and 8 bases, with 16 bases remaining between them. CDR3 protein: CASSRDTEGGYTF. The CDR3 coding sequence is TGTGCCAGCAGCCGGGACACCGAAGGGGGCTACACCTTC.

CDR3 nucleotide sequence: TGTGCCAGCAGCGCGCCTCTAGGTGTTTCCAGCACAGATACGCAGTATTTT. Translating gives CASSAPLGVSSTDTQYF. The chain recombines TRBV28 with TRBJ2-3; D gene unclear. Trimming took 6 bases from V and 0 from J, leaving 19 bases between them. This CDR3 has 17 residues. Germline loops: CDR1 MDHEN, CDR2 SYDVKM. Together with reference TRBV28 and TRBJ2-3, the CDR3 gives the full variable domain: DVKVTQSSRYLVKRTGEKVFLECVQDMDHENMFWYRQDPGLGLRLIYFSYDVKMKEKGDIPEGYSVSREKKERFSLILESASTNQTSMYLCASSAPLGVSSTDTQYFGPGTRLTVL.

The CDR3: CASSPWGAPGDTQYF. CDR3 DNA: TGTGCCAGCAGCCCATGGGGGGCTCCCGGGGATACGCAGTATTTT. V is TRBV9 and J is TRBJ2-3; D may be TRBD1 or TRBD2 (6 bases each). V lost 4 bases and J lost 6, with 18 bases in between. The CDR3 is made up of 15 amino acids. Germline CDR1 is SGDLS and CDR2 is YYNGEE.

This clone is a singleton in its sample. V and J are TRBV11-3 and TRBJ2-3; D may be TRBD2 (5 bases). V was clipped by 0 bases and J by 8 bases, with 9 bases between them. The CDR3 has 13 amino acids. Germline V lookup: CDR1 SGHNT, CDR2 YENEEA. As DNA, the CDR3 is TGTGCCAGCAGCTTAGATGGCGGAGGTACGCAGTATTTT. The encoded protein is CASSLDGGGTQYF.

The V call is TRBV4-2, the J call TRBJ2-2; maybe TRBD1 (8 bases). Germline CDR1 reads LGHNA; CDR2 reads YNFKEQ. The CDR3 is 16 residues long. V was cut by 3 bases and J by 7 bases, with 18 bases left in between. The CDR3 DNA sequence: TGTGCCAGCAGCCAGGCACAGGGGGGGGGCAACGGGGAGCTGTTTTTT. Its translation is CASSQAQGGGNGELFF.

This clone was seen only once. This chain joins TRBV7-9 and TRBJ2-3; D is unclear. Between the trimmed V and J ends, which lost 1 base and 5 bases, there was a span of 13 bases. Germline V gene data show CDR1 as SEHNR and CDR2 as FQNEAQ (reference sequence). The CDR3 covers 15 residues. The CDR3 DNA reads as TGTGCCAGCAGCTTAGTTCGCCTGGGCAGAGATACGCAGTATTTT. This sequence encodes CASSLVRLGRDTQYF. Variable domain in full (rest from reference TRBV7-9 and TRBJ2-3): DTGVSQNPRHKITKRGQNVTFRCDPISEHNRLYWYRQTLGQGPEFLTYFQNEAQLEKSRLLSDRFSAERPKGSFSTLEIQRTEQGDSAMYLCASSLVRLGRDTQYFGPGTRLTVL.